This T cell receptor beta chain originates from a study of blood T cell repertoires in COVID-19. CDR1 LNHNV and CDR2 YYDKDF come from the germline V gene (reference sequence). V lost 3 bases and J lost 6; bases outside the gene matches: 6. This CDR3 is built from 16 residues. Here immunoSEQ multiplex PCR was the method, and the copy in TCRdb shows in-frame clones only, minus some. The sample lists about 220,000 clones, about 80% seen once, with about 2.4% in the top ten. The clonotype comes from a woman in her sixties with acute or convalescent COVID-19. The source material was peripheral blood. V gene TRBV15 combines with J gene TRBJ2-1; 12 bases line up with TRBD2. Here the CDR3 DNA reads TGTGCCACCAGCAGGAGGACTAGCGGGGCGTCCAATGAGCAGTTCTTC. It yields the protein CATSRRTSGASNEQFF.